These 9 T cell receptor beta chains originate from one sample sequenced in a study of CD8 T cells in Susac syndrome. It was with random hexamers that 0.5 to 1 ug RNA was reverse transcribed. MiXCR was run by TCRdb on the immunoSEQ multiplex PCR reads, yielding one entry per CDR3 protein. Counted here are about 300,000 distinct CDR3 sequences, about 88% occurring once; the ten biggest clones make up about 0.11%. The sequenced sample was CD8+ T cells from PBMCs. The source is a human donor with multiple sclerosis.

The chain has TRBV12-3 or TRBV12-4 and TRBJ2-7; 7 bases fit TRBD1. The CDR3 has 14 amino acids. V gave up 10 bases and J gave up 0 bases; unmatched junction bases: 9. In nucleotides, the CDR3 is TGTGCCACTACCGTTGGGGACAGCTCCTACGAGCAGTACTTC. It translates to CATTVGDSSYEQYF.

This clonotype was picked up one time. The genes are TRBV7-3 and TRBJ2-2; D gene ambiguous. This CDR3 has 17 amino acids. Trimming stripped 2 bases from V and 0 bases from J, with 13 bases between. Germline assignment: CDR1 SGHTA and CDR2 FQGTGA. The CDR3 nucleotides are TGTGCCAGCAGCTTATCCACTGGCCATTCGAACACCGGGGAGCTGTTTTTT. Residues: CASSLSTGHSNTGELFF.

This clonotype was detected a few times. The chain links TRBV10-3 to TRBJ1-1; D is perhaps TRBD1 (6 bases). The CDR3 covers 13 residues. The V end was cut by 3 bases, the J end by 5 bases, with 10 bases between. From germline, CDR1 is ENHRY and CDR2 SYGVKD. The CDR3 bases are TGTGCCATCAGTGACAGGGGAGGGACTGAAGCTTTCTTT. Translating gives CAISDRGGTEAFF.

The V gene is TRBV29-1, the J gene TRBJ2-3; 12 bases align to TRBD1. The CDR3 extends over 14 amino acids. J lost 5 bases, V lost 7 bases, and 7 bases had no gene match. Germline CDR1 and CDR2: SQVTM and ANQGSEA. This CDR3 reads CSARDRGPKDTQYF. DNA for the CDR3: TGCAGCGCCCGGGACAGGGGGCCTAAAGATACGCAGTATTTT.

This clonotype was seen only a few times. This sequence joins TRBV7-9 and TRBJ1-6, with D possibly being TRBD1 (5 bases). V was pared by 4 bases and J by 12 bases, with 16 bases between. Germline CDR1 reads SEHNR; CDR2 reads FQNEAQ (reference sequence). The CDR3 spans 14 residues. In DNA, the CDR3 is TGTGCCAGCAGCTCCGGGACCTCTACGCAACCCCTCCACTTT. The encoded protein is CASSSGTSTQPLHF.

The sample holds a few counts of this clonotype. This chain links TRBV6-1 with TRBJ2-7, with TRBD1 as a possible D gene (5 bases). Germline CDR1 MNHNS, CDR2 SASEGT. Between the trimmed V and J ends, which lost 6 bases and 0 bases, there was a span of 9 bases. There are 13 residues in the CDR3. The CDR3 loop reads CASSATVSYEQYF. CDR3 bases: TGTGCCAGCAGCGCGACAGTCTCCTACGAGCAGTACTTC.

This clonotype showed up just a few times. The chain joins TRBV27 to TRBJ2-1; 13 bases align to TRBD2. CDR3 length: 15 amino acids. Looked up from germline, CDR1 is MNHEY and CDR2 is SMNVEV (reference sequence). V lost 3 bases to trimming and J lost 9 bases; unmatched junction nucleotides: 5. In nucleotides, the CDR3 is TGTGCCAGCAGTTTTACTAGCGGGAGGGCCGGTGAGCAGTTCTTC. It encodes CASSFTSGRAGEQFF.

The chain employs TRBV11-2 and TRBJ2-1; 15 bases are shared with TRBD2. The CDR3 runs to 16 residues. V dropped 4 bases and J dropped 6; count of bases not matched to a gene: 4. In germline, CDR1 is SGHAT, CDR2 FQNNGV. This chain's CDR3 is CASSWTSGRASNEQFF. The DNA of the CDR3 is TGTGCCAGCAGCTGGACTAGCGGGAGGGCCTCCAATGAGCAGTTCTTC.

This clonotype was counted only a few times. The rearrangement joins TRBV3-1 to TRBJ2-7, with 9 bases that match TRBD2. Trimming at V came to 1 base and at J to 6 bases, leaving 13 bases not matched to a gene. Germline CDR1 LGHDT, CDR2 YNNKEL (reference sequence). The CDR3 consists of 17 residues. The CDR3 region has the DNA TGTGCCAGCAGCCAAGTAGTAGCGGGAGTACTTGAAGGCGAGCAGTACTTC. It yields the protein CASSQVVAGVLEGEQYF.